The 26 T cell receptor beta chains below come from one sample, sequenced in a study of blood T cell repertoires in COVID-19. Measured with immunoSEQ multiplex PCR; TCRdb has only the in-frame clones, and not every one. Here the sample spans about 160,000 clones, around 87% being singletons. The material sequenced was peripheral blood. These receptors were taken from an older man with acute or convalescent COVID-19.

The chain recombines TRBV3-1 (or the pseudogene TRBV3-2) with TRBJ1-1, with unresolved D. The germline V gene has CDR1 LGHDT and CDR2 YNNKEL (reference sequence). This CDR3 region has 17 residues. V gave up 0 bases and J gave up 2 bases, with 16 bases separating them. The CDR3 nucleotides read TGTGCCAGCAGCCAAGATACCGCCGCGGGCGCAAACACTGAAGCTTTCTTT. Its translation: CASSQDTAAGANTEAFF.

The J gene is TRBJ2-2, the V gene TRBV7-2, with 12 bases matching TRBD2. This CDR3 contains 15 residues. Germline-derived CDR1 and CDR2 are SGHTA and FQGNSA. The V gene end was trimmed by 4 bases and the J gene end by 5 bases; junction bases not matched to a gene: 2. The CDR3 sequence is CASSSGLAGTGELFF. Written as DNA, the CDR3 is TGTGCCAGCAGCTCCGGACTAGCGGGAACCGGGGAGCTGTTTTTT. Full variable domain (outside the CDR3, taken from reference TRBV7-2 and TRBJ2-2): GAGVSQSPSNKVTEKGKDVELRCDPISGHTALYWYRQSLGQGLEFLIYFQGNSAPDKSGLPSDRFSAERTGGSVSTLTIQRTQQEDSAVYLCASSSGLAGTGELFFGEGSRLTVL.

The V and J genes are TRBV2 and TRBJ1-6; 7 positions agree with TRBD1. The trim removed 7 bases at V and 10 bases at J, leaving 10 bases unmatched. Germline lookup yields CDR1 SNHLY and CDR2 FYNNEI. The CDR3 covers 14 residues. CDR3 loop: CASNRGFSHSPLHF. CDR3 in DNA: TGTGCCAGCAACAGGGGATTTTCTCACTCACCCCTCCACTTT. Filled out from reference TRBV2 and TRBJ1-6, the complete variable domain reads EPEVTQTPSHQVTQMGQEVILRCVPISNHLYFYWYRQILGQKVEFLVSFYNNEISEKSEIFDDQFSVERPDGSNFTLKIRSTKLEDSAMYFCASNRGFSHSPLHFGNGTRLTVT.

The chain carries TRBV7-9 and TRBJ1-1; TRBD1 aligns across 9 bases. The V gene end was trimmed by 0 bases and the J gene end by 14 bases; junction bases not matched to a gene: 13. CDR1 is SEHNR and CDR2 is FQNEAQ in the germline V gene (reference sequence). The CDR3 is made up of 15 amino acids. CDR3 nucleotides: TGTGCCAGCAGCTTAGCACCGAACCCTGGGACAGGGTTATTCTTT. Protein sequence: CASSLAPNPGTGLFF.

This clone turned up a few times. CDR3 residues: CAISESRTNRGQPQHF. The CDR3 DNA reads as TGTGCCATCAGTGAGTCCCGGACAAACAGGGGTCAGCCCCAGCATTTT. The V call is TRBV10-3, the J call TRBJ1-5; 7 positions match TRBD1. With V trimmed by 0 bases and J by 6 bases, 8 bases remained unmatched. The CDR3 consists of 16 residues. Germline assignment: CDR1 ENHRY and CDR2 SYGVKD.

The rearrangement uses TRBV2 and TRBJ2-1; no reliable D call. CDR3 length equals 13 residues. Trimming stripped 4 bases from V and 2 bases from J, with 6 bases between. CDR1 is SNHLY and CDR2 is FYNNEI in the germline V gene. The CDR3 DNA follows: TGTGCCAGCAGTGTAAATACCTACAATGAGCAGTTCTTC. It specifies CASSVNTYNEQFF.

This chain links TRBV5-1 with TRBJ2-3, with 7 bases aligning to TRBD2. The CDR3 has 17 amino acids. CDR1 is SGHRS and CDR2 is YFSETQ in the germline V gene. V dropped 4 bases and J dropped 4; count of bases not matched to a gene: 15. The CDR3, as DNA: TGCGCCAGCAGCCTCCCGGGCGTGGGAGGGGAGGCAGATACGCAGTATTTT. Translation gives CASSLPGVGGEADTQYF.

CDR3 in DNA: TGTGCCAGCAGCCAATCTACTAGTAAGTATTTT. It codes for CASSQSTSKYF. The V and J genes are TRBV3-1 (or the pseudogene TRBV3-2) and TRBJ2-3; tentative D call: TRBD2 (5 bases). Trimming stripped 2 bases from V and 13 bases from J, with 10 bases between. CDR3 length: 11 amino acids. CDR1 and CDR2 from the germline V gene are LGHDT and YNNKEL (reference sequence).

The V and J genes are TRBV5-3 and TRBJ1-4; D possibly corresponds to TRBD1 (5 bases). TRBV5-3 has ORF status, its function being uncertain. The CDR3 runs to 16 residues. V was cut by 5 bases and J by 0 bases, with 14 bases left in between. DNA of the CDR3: TGTGCCAGAAGTCCGTCCGACAGCGCAACTAATGAAAAACTGTTTTTT. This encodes CARSPSDSATNEKLFF.

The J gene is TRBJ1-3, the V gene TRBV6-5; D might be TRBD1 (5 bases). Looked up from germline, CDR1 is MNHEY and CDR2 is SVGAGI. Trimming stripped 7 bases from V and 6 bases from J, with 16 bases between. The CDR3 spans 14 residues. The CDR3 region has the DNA TGTGCCAGCAACCCTTGGGGGGGAAAAAACACCATATATTTT. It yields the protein CASNPWGGKNTIYF.

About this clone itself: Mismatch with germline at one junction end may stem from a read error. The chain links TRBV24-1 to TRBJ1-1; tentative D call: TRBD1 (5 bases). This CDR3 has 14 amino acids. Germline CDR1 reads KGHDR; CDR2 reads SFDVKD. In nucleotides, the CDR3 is TGTGCCATCAGTGATTTTCCAGGGCCAGCTGGAGCTTTCTTT. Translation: CAISDFPGPAGAFF.

Here the CDR3 reads CASSATRTGGYTF. CDR3 sequence (DNA): TGTGCCAGTAGTGCCACAAGGACAGGCGGCTACACCTTC. The gene calls are TRBV19 and TRBJ1-2, with 7 bases identical to TRBD1. CDR1 is LNHDA, CDR2 SQIVND, per germline (reference sequence). J gave up 8 bases and V 5 bases, and 8 bases lay outside the gene matches. This CDR3 is 13 amino acids long. The full variable domain, in which reference TRBV19 and TRBJ1-2 provide the parts outside the CDR3, is DGGITQSPKYLFRKEGQNVTLSCEQNLNHDAMYWYRQDPGQGLRLIYYSQIVNDFQKGDIAEGYSVSREKKESFPLTVTSAQKNPTAFYLCASSATRTGGYTFGSGTRLTVV.

CDR3 nucleotide sequence: TGTGCCAGCAGAGCAGGGATAACCTCTGGAAACACCATATATTTT. Protein sequence: CASRAGITSGNTIYF. The rearrangement uses TRBV6-5 and TRBJ1-3; D might be TRBD1 (5 bases). Germline CDR1 is MNHEY and CDR2 is SVGAGI. The CDR3 runs to 15 residues. Trimming took off 6 bases at V and 0 bases at J, with 12 bases between the two ends.

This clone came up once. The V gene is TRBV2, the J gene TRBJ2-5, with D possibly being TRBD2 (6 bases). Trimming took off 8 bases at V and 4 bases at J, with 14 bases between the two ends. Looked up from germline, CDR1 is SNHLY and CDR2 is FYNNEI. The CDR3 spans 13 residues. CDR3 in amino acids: CASGWDLGETQYF. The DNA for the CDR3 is TGTGCCAGCGGATGGGACTTGGGAGAGACCCAGTACTTC. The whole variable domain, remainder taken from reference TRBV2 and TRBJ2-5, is EPEVTQTPSHQVTQMGQEVILRCVPISNHLYFYWYRQILGQKVEFLVSFYNNEISEKSEIFDDQFSVERPDGSNFTLKIRSTKLEDSAMYFCASGWDLGETQYFGPGTRLLVL.

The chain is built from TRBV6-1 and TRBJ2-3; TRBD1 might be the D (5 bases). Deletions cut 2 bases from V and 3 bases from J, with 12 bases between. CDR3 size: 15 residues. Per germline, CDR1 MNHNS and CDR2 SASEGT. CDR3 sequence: CASSERKGRTDTQYF. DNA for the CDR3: TGTGCCAGCAGTGAACGGAAGGGGCGAACAGATACGCAGTATTTT.

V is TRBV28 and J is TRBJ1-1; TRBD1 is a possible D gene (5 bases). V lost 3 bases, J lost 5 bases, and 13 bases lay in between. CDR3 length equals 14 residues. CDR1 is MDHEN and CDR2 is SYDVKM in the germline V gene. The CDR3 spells CASSFVGRTTEAFF. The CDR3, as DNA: TGTGCCAGCAGTTTCGTAGGCCGGACAACTGAAGCTTTCTTT. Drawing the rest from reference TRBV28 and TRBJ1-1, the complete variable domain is DVKVTQSSRYLVKRTGEKVFLECVQDMDHENMFWYRQDPGLGLRLIYFSYDVKMKEKGDIPEGYSVSREKKERFSLILESASTNQTSMYLCASSFVGRTTEAFFGQGTRLTVV.

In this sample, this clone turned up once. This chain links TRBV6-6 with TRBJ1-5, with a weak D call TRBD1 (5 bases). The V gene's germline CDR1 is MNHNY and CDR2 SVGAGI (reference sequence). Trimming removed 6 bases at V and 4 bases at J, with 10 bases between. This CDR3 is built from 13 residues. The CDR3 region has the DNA TGTGCCAGCAGGCCTCAGGGAAATCAGCCCCAGCATTTT. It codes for CASRPQGNQPQHF.

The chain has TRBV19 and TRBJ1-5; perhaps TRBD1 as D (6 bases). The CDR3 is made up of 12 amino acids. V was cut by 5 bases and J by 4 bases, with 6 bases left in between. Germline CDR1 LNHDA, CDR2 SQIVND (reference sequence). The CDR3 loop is CASSQGNQPQHF. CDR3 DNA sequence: TGTGCCAGTAGTCAGGGGAATCAGCCCCAGCATTTT.

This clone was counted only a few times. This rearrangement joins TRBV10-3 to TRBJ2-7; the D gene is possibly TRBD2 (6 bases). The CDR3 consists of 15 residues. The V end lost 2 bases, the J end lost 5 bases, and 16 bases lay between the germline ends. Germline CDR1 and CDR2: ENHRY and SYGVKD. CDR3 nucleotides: TGTGCCATCAGTGAGGGGCCTAGCGCGTATCACGAGCAGTACTTC. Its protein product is CAISEGPSAYHEQYF.

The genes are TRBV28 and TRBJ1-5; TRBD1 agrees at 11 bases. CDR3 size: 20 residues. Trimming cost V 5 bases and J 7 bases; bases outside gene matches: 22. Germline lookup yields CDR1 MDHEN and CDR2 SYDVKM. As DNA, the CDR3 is TGTGCCAGCAGTCCCGATCCGCGCACCTACCGGGACAGGGGGTCACAGCCCCAGCATTTT. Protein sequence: CASSPDPRTYRDRGSQPQHF.

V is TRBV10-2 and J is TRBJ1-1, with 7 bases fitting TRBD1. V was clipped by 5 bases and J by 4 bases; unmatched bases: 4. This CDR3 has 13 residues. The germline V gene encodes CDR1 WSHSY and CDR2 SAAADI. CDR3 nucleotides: TGCGCCAGCAGTCGACAGGGCGGCACTGAAGCTTTCTTT. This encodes CASSRQGGTEAFF.

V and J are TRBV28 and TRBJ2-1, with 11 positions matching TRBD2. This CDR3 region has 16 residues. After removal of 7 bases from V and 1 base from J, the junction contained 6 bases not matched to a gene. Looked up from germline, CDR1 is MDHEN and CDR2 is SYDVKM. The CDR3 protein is CASIFSGRESYNEQFF. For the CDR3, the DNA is TGTGCCAGCATTTTTAGCGGGAGGGAGTCCTACAATGAGCAGTTCTTC.

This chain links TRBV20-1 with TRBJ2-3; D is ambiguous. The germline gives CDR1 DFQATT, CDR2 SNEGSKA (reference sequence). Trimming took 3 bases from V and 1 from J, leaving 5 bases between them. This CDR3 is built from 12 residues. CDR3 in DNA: TGCAGTGCTAGTCCGGGCACAGATACGCAGTATTTT. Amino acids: CSASPGTDTQYF.

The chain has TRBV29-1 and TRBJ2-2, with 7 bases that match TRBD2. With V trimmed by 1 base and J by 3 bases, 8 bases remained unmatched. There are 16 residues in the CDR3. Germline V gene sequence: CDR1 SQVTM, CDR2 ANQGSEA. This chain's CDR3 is CSVEGEASGYTGELFF. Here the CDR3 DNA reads TGCAGCGTTGAAGGAGAGGCTAGCGGTTACACCGGGGAGCTGTTTTTT.

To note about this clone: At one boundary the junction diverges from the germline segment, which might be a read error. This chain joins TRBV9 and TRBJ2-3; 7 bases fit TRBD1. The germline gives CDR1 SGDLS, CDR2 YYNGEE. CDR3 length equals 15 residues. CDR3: CASSVGQASTDTQYF. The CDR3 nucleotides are TGTGCCAGCAGCGTCGGACAGGCTAGCACTGATACGCAGTATTTT.

The chain's CDR3 is CASSPNRGYGYTF. The CDR3 DNA is TGTGCCAGCTCACCAAACAGGGGATATGGCTACACCTTC. The chain is built from TRBV18 and TRBJ1-2; 7 bases are shared with TRBD1. Germline lookup yields CDR1 KGHSH and CDR2 LQKENI. The CDR3 is 13 residues long. With V trimmed by 2 bases and J by 5 bases, 2 bases remained unmatched.